This entry lists 8 T cell receptor beta chains sequenced from one sample in a study of beta chain features in type 1 diabetes. Study outcomes and limitations: Type 1 diabetes patients had TCRB CDR3s that were shorter (moderately but significantly so) in all four CD4+ subsets.

Their specific antigens are unknown. The sequenced template was cDNA made from the entire isolated RNA. The repertoire was sequenced with immunoSEQ multiplex PCR; TCRdb's copy has only in-frame clones and lacks some. The sample has about 660,000 clones, more than 13% seen once. Sequencing was done on a sample of naive CD4+ T cells from blood. The receptor source for this set is a man aged 18-30 years with type 1 diabetes.

The table lists this clone with a few counts. The gene calls are TRBV14 and TRBJ1-2; D is undetermined. Trimming shortened V by 3 bases and J by 5 bases, and 13 bases separated the two germline ends. The germline CDR1 and CDR2 sequences are SGHDN and FVKESK. The CDR3 spans 14 residues. CDR3 sequence reads: CASSQDPDTYGYTF. The CDR3 DNA reads TGTGCCAGCAGCCAGGACCCCGACACTTATGGCTACACCTTC.

The chain has TRBV5-1 and TRBJ2-7; D is ambiguous. Trimming shortened V by 0 bases and J by 8 bases, and 6 bases separated the two germline ends. The CDR3 has 11 residues. Per germline, CDR1 SGHRS and CDR2 YFSETQ. CDR3 sequence: CASSLEAQQYF. The CDR3 DNA sequence: TGCGCCAGCAGCTTGGAGGCACAGCAGTACTTC. Drawing the rest from reference TRBV5-1 and TRBJ2-7, the complete variable domain is KAGVTQTPRYLIKTRGQQVTLSCSPISGHRSVSWYQQTPGQGLQFLFEYFSETQRNKGNFPGRFSGRQFSNSRSEMNVSTLELGDSALYLCASSLEAQQYFGPGTRLTVT.

V is TRBV20-1 and J is TRBJ1-1; D remains ambiguous. CDR1 is DFQATT, CDR2 SNEGSKA, per germline (reference sequence). This CDR3 has 10 amino acids. V was cut by 7 bases and J by 7 bases, with 10 bases left in between. This CDR3 is CSVSGNEAFF. CDR3 DNA sequence: TGCAGTGTTTCAGGTAATGAAGCTTTCTTT.

CDR3 sequence reads: CASSSTDNSPLHF. The CDR3 DNA follows: TGTGCCAGCAGCTCAACCGATAATTCACCCCTCCACTTT. The V gene is TRBV7-3, the J gene TRBJ1-6; D is unresolved. The CDR3 totals 13 residues. Germline-derived CDR1 and CDR2 are SGHTA and FQGTGA. The V gene lost 4 bases and the J gene lost 5 bases, with 6 bases spanning the gap.

This clone occurred a few times. The chain employs TRBV9 and TRBJ2-5; D is perhaps TRBD1 or TRBD2 (5 bases each). Germline CDR1 SGDLS, CDR2 YYNGEE. CDR3 length: 15 residues. V lost 0 bases to trimming and J lost 5 bases, with 14 bases between them. The CDR3: CASSVAPRGGETQYF. The CDR3 DNA reads as TGTGCCAGCAGCGTAGCTCCCCGTGGGGGTGAGACCCAGTACTTC.

This chain joins TRBV5-4 and TRBJ2-5; 8 bases line up with TRBD1. Germline V lookup: CDR1 SGHNT, CDR2 YYREEE (reference sequence). The CDR3 loop spans 17 amino acids. The V gene end was trimmed by 4 bases and the J gene end by 3 bases; junction bases not matched to a gene: 14. The DNA of the CDR3 is TGTGCCAGCAGCCCCCCGCGACGGACAGGGCCGAAAGAGACCCAGTACTTC. Encoded protein: CASSPPRRTGPKETQYF.

This chain connects TRBV30 to TRBJ2-5; D is unresolved. Looked up from germline, CDR1 is GTSNPN and CDR2 is SVGIG (reference sequence). The germline V and J ends were trimmed by 1 base and 5 bases, with 14 bases remaining between them. The CDR3 spans 14 residues. The CDR3 bases are TGTGCCTGGAGTGAGACGACGGTGGGGGAGACCCAGTACTTC. Translating it yields CAWSETTVGETQYF.

This clone was observed a handful of times. CDR3 sequence reads: CSETTSTDTQYF. CDR3 DNA sequence: TGCAGCGAGACAACTAGCACAGATACGCAGTATTTT. This chain uses TRBV29-1 with TRBJ2-3; D is unclear. V gave up 7 bases and J gave up 0 bases, with 8 bases separating them. The CDR3 has 12 residues. Per the germline V gene, CDR1 is SQVTM and CDR2 is ANQGSEA.